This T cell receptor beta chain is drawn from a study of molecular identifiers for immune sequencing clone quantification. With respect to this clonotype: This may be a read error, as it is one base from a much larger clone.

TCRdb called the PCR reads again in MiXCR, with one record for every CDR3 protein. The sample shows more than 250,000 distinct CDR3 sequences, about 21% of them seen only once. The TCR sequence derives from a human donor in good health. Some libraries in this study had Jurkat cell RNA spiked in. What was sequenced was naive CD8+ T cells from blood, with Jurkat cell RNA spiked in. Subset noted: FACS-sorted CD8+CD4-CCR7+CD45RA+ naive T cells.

CDR3 protein: CASSFALGQFDGYAF. CDR3 DNA: TGTGCCAGCAGTTTTGCGTTGGGGCAGTTCGATGGCTACGCCTTC. The rearrangement joins TRBV27 to TRBJ1-2, with a tentative D call TRBD1 (5 bases). The CDR3 extends over 15 amino acids. Germline V CDR1 and CDR2: MNHEY, SMNVEV (reference sequence).